Presented here are 18 T cell receptor beta chains from one specimen sequenced in a study of blood T cell repertoires in COVID-19. Sequenced by immunoSEQ multiplex PCR; TCRdb stores in-frame clones only, minus some. The sample consists of 300,000 to 350,000 clones, 80% to 90% of them appearing once. Sample: PBMCs or T cells enriched from blood (not recorded which). These receptors all come from a young man who had recovered from COVID-19.

This clone was seen only once. V is TRBV30 and J is TRBJ2-7, with D perhaps matching TRBD1 (6 bases). CDR1 is GTSNPN and CDR2 is SVGIG in the germline V gene (reference sequence). The CDR3 covers 12 residues. The V gene lost 6 bases and the J gene lost 6 bases, with 15 bases spanning the gap. The CDR3 reads CACWAGGVEQYF. The DNA for the CDR3 is TGTGCCTGTTGGGCTGGGGGCGTCGAGCAGTACTTC.

This clone was counted between two and nine times. CDR3 nucleotide sequence: TGTGCCAGCAGCTTAGTCGTCAGGAACACTGAAGCTTTCTTT. It translates to CASSLVVRNTEAFF. V is TRBV7-8 and J is TRBJ1-1; the D is unclear. V lost 1 base and J lost 1, with 7 bases in between. Germline CDR1 reads SGHVS; CDR2 reads FQNEAQ. CDR3 length equals 14 residues.

The genes are TRBV11-2 and TRBJ1-2; TRBD1 is a possible D gene (5 bases). This CDR3 is built from 13 residues. Germline CDR1 is SGHAT and CDR2 is FQNNGV. V was cut by 3 bases and J by 2 bases, with 7 bases left in between. CDR3 sequence (DNA): TGTGCCAGCAGCTTGGGGCTCAACTATGGCTACACCTTC. Its translation: CASSLGLNYGYTF.

This clone was counted a single time. The chain couples TRBV13 to TRBJ2-7, with D hard to call. The germline gives CDR1 PRHDT, CDR2 FYEKMQ (reference sequence). The CDR3 runs 14 residues. V was shortened by 1 base and J by 1 base, with 8 bases between the two germline ends. The CDR3 sequence is CASSLAVRSYEQYF. CDR3 bases: TGTGCCAGCAGCTTAGCGGTCCGGTCCTACGAGCAGTACTTC.

The chain couples TRBV7-3 to TRBJ2-1; no clear D. The CDR3 length is 15 residues. Deletions cut 8 bases from V and 0 bases from J, with 14 bases between. Germline V lookup: CDR1 SGHTA, CDR2 FQGTGA. This chain's CDR3 is CASSFTASSYNEQFF. CDR3 DNA: TGTGCCAGCTCCTTCACGGCTAGCTCCTACAATGAGCAGTTCTTC.

V gene TRBV28 combines with J gene TRBJ2-3; D possibly corresponds to TRBD2 (5 bases). Germline loops: CDR1 MDHEN, CDR2 SYDVKM. The CDR3 is made up of 14 amino acids. The germline V and J ends were trimmed by 8 bases and 6 bases, with 18 bases remaining between them. CDR3 DNA: TGTGCCAGCCACCCCCGGAGGACCCGGGATACGCAGTATTTT. Translation: CASHPRRTRDTQYF.

This sequence joins TRBV18 and TRBJ1-1; D gene uncertain. The V gene lost 4 bases and the J gene lost 1 base, with 16 bases spanning the gap. Germline CDR1 KGHSH, CDR2 LQKENI. This CDR3 comprises 16 residues. The CDR3 coding sequence is TGTGCCAGCTCACTCAGTCTCCAGACTGAGAACACTGAAGCTTTCTTT. Amino acid sequence: CASSLSLQTENTEAFF.

The CDR3 region has the DNA TGCAGCGTAGAGGGGGGACAGCCCCTCGGGAGCACAGATACGCAGTATTTT. Protein product: CSVEGGQPLGSTDTQYF. The chain carries TRBV29-1 and TRBJ2-3; D is possibly TRBD1 (7 bases). There are 17 residues in the CDR3. Per germline, CDR1 SQVTM and CDR2 ANQGSEA. The V gene lost 6 bases and the J gene lost 0 bases, with 22 bases spanning the gap.

The V gene is TRBV9, the J gene TRBJ2-6; D perhaps matches TRBD2 (5 bases). Germline V gene data show CDR1 as SGDLS and CDR2 as YYNGEE. V lost 1 base and J lost 0, with 8 bases in between. The CDR3 sequence is 16 residues long. CDR3 sequence (DNA): TGTGCCAGCAGCGTAAGCGGCCTCTCTGGGGCCAACGTCCTGACTTTC. Translating it yields CASSVSGLSGANVLTF.

The chain links TRBV7-8 to TRBJ2-1, with D possibly being TRBD1 (5 bases). Trimming left V 7 bases short and J 2 bases short, with 15 bases between. The CDR3 extends over 15 amino acids. The germline V gene has CDR1 SGHVS and CDR2 FQNEAQ. CDR3 DNA: TGTGCCAGCACGCCCGGACACTCTACCTACAATGAGCAGTTCTTC. The encoded protein is CASTPGHSTYNEQFF.

The chain joins TRBV19 to TRBJ2-1; D ambiguous. The CDR3 length is 15 residues. Germline V gene sequence: CDR1 LNHDA, CDR2 SQIVND (reference sequence). V was cut by 1 base and J by 0 bases, with 7 bases left in between. CDR3 nucleotide sequence: TGTGCCAGTAGTATAGTTCGGAGCTCCTACAATGAGCAGTTCTTC. It is translated as CASSIVRSSYNEQFF.

The rearrangement links TRBV5-1 to TRBJ2-2; D unclear. The CDR3 runs to 13 residues. Trimming shortened V by 5 bases and J by 3 bases, and 8 bases separated the two germline ends. The germline CDR1 and CDR2 sequences are SGHRS and YFSETQ. CDR3 coding DNA: TGCGCCAGCAGTCACTCCGACACCGGGGAGCTGTTTTTT. It specifies CASSHSDTGELFF.

The V and J genes are TRBV28 and TRBJ2-3; no clear D gene. Trimming took 6 bases from V and 6 from J, leaving 19 bases between them. Germline V CDR1 and CDR2: MDHEN, SYDVKM. The CDR3 has 15 residues. The CDR3 nucleotides read TGTGCCAGCAGGAAGACCGGCCTGCGGAGTGATACGCAGTATTTT. It specifies CASRKTGLRSDTQYF.

The chain employs TRBV7-9 and TRBJ1-2; 8 nucleotides match TRBD1. The CDR3 extends over 18 amino acids. The germline CDR1 and CDR2 sequences are SEHNR and FQNEAQ (reference sequence). The V gene end was trimmed by 3 bases and the J gene end by 4 bases; junction bases not matched to a gene: 16. The CDR3 bases are TGTGCCAGCAGCTTCCCGGGACAGGACTCTCGATTCCTCTATGGCTACACCTTC. This gives the protein CASSFPGQDSRFLYGYTF.

The J gene is TRBJ1-1, the V gene TRBV7-9; D is ambiguous. Trimming removed 6 bases from V and 4 bases from J, with 12 bases in between. There are 13 residues in the CDR3. Per germline, CDR1 SEHNR and CDR2 FQNEAQ (reference sequence). The chain's CDR3 is CASSLQEGTEAFF. DNA of the CDR3: TGTGCCAGCAGTTTGCAGGAGGGCACTGAAGCTTTCTTT.

The chain combines TRBV28 with TRBJ2-2; TRBD1 matches 7 bases. V shed 11 bases, J shed 4 bases, and the junction held 10 bases outside the gene matches. The CDR3 is made up of 14 amino acids. The V gene's germline CDR1 is MDHEN and CDR2 SYDVKM. CDR3 region: CAAAGTDSTGELFF. CDR3 bases: TGTGCCGCTGCCGGGACAGACTCCACCGGGGAGCTGTTTTTT.

The chain recombines TRBV28 with TRBJ1-6; TRBD1 matches at 11 bases. Germline V gene lookup returns CDR1 MDHEN and CDR2 SYDVKM. This CDR3 comprises 16 residues. J lost 7 bases, V lost 7 bases, and 9 bases had no gene match. As DNA, the CDR3 is TGTGCCAGCACCTCAAGCAGGGACAGGGGGAATTCACCCCTCCACTTT. The encoded protein is CASTSSRDRGNSPLHF.

The chain is built from TRBV4-2 and TRBJ1-4; 9 bases map to TRBD1. The CDR3 consists of 15 residues. Germline lookup yields CDR1 LGHNA and CDR2 YNFKEQ. V gave up 3 bases and J gave up 8 bases; unmatched junction bases: 7. The CDR3 DNA reads as TGTGCCAGCAGCCAGTCCCGGGACAGGGAAGAAAAACTGTTTTTT. Its translation: CASSQSRDREEKLFF.